This section outlines one T cell receptor beta chain sequence together with its context. Other DNA sequences in the same sample also yield this CDR3. The data derive from a study of T cell changes during pregnancy in multiple sclerosis. The V and J ends lost 0 bases and 7 bases respectively, with 8 bases between them. The CDR3 runs 13 residues. Germline CDR1 reads SGHDT; CDR2 reads YYEEEE. Profiling relied on immunoSEQ multiplex PCR, and the TCRdb table lists in-frame clones only, not all of them. Here the sample spans some 100,000 clones, about 92% being singletons. This clonotype was sampled from a female donor with multiple sclerosis, enrolled in a pregnancy study. The sample here was peripheral blood, taken in the second trimester of pregnancy. This chain links TRBV5-6 with TRBJ1-3; a weak D match, TRBD1 (5 bases). DNA of the CDR3: TGTGCCAGCAGCTTGGATCGGGGGAACACCATATATTTT. This translates into CASSLDRGNTIYF.